This T cell receptor (beta chain) was captured in a study of human T cells and chemical hapten exposure. As for the study in general: There were weekly diphenylcyclopropenone doses to the scalp for patients throughout the approximately 25-week study. Patch tests applied 0.01% DPC to the upper back and were scored after 6 days.

Time point: patch test 3, about 24 weeks after DPC sensitization. Treatment indicated: therapeutic diphenylcyclopropenone sensitization with weekly scalp DPC. One entry per CDR3 protein results from TCRdb running MiXCR on the RACE reads. The table shows approximately 97,000 distinct CDR3 sequences, with 25% to 30% occurring only once. Trimming removed 6 bases at V and 3 bases at J, with 11 bases between. This CDR3 is 13 amino acids long. This chain joins TRBV12-3 or TRBV12-4 and TRBJ1-1; D is uncertain. This specimen was whole blood, taken in connection with sensitization to the hapten diphenylcyclopropenone (DPC). This TCR came from a middle-aged man with alopecia areata. Some clones in this sample may be carry-over from other donors' samples. The DNA for the CDR3 is TGTGCCAGCAGCCAAAAATCACACACTGAAGCTTTCTTT. Protein: CASSQKSHTEAFF.